The 27 T cell receptor beta chains below were found in one sample sequenced in a study of beta chain features in type 1 diabetes. The authors reverse transcribed all of the isolated RNA, so sequencing captured expressed TCRB transcripts. Some clones are missing from TCRdb's copy, which holds only in-frame ones; the method was immunoSEQ multiplex PCR. The sample consists of some 660,000 clones, over 12% of them appearing once. Their antigens remain unidentified. Study results and caveats: Within each of all four CD4+ subsets, Type 1 diabetes patients had TCRB CDR3s that were moderately but significantly shorter.

The sequenced material came from naive CD4+ T cells from blood. The receptor source for this set is a man between 18 and 29 years old with type 1 diabetes.

This clone came up a few times. V usage is TRBV30 and J usage is TRBJ1-1; 7 bases are a match to TRBD1. The CDR3 is 15 residues long. Germline CDR1 GTSNPN, CDR2 SVGIG (reference sequence). V was clipped by 2 bases and J by 7 bases; unmatched bases: 13. CDR3 amino acids: CAWSLLWGQLGEAFF. As DNA, the CDR3 is TGTGCCTGGAGTCTGCTTTGGGGACAGCTGGGTGAAGCTTTCTTT.

The J gene is TRBJ2-3, the V gene TRBV30, with 8 bases lining up with TRBD2. This CDR3 contains 15 residues. Trimming took 4 bases from V and 7 from J; bases not matched to a gene: 13. Germline loops: CDR1 GTSNPN, CDR2 SVGIG (reference sequence). The CDR3 loop reads CAWIGSAGLGHTQYF. The CDR3 DNA is TGTGCCTGGATTGGGTCCGCGGGACTAGGACATACGCAGTATTTT.

This sequence joins TRBV4-3 and TRBJ2-6, with TRBD1 matching 12 bases. The CDR3 loop spans 17 amino acids. With 3 bases clipped from V and 2 bases from J, the junction kept 2 bases outside the gene matches. The germline V gene encodes CDR1 LGHNA and CDR2 YSLEER. Written as DNA, the CDR3 is TGCGCCAGCAGCCAGGGACAGGGGGCGGCTGGGGCCAACGTCCTGACTTTC. Translating it yields CASSQGQGAAGANVLTF.

The chain joins TRBV11-2 to TRBJ2-5, with D tentatively TRBD1 or TRBD2 (5 bases each). Germline V gives CDR1 SGHAT, CDR2 FQNNGV. V shed 4 bases and J shed 5 bases, with 17 bases lying between them. The CDR3 spans 15 residues. CDR3 loop: CASSSRDGRIETQYF. The DNA of the CDR3 is TGTGCCAGCAGCTCCCGGGACGGGCGGATTGAGACCCAGTACTTC.

This chain connects TRBV30 to TRBJ1-1; no firm D call. Germline V gene lookup returns CDR1 GTSNPN and CDR2 SVGIG (reference sequence). CDR3 length: 13 residues. Between the trimmed V and J ends, which lost 0 bases and 1 base, there was a span of 6 bases. The CDR3 DNA follows: TGTGCCTGGAGTGTAAATACGAACACTGAAGCTTTCTTT. Protein: CAWSVNTNTEAFF.

This rearrangement joins TRBV29-1 to TRBJ1-2; 8 nucleotides align to TRBD1. CDR3 size: 12 residues. V shed 6 bases, J shed 5 bases, and the junction held 5 bases outside the gene matches. The germline V gene has CDR1 SQVTM and CDR2 ANQGSEA. Here the CDR3 DNA reads TGCAGCGTAGGACAGGGCGGGTATGGCTACACCTTC. It is translated as CSVGQGGYGYTF.

This clone was recorded a few times. The V call is TRBV18, the J call TRBJ1-3; D not certain. V lost 10 bases, J lost 2 bases, and 12 bases lay in between. Germline-derived CDR1 and CDR2 are KGHSH and LQKENI. The CDR3 extends over 13 amino acids. In DNA form, the CDR3 reads TGTGCCACCCGCGCGTATCCTGGAAACACCATATATTTT. Protein product: CATRAYPGNTIYF. Full variable domain (rest looked up from reference TRBV18 and TRBJ1-3): NAGVMQNPRHLVRRRGQEARLRCSPMKGHSHVYWYRQLPEEGLKFMVYLQKENIIDESGMPKERFSAEFPKEGPSILRIQQVVRGDSAAYFCATRAYPGNTIYFGEGSWLTVV.

The CDR3 protein is CASSRGGTEQFF. The CDR3 coding sequence is TGTGCCAGCAGCCGAGGGGGGACGGAGCAGTTCTTC. The chain links TRBV7-2 to TRBJ2-1; D is possibly TRBD1 or TRBD2 (6 bases each). The CDR3 spans 12 residues. Germline V gene lookup returns CDR1 SGHTA and CDR2 FQGNSA. V was shortened by 5 bases and J by 10 bases, with 12 bases between the two germline ends.

The table lists this clone with a few counts. The rearrangement uses TRBV14 and TRBJ1-1; the D gene is possibly TRBD1 (5 bases). Germline CDR1 and CDR2: SGHDN and FVKESK. The length of the CDR3 is 14 residues. V was shortened by 1 base and J by 4 bases, with 10 bases between the two germline ends. CDR3 sequence reads: CASSQGPGTTEAFF. The DNA of the CDR3 is TGTGCCAGCAGCCAAGGTCCAGGGACCACTGAAGCTTTCTTT.

The V and J genes are TRBV18 and TRBJ2-5; 7 bases match TRBD1. The CDR3 consists of 14 residues. V shed 3 bases, J shed 0 bases, and the junction held 1 base outside the gene matches. CDR1 KGHSH and CDR2 LQKENI come from the germline V gene. CDR3 in DNA: TGTGCCAGCTCACCCGGGACAGACCAAGAGACCCAGTACTTC. Protein product: CASSPGTDQETQYF.

This clone has more than one count but fewer than ten. The chain recombines TRBV30 with TRBJ2-3, with D tentatively TRBD1 (5 bases). V was pared by 1 base and J by 5 bases, with 7 bases between. The germline V gene encodes CDR1 GTSNPN and CDR2 SVGIG (reference sequence). The CDR3 has 12 residues. CDR3 in amino acids: CAWSEQGDTQYF. The CDR3 region has the DNA TGTGCCTGGAGTGAGCAGGGAGATACGCAGTATTTT.

The chain is built from TRBV30 and TRBJ2-1; tentatively, D is TRBD2 (6 bases). There are 17 residues in the CDR3. V was clipped by 0 bases and J by 3 bases, with 18 bases between them. In germline, CDR1 is GTSNPN, CDR2 SVGIG (reference sequence). The CDR3 bases are TGTGCCTGGAGTGTACCCCCGCCGGGACTCGACTACAATGAGCAGTTCTTC. Encoded protein: CAWSVPPPGLDYNEQFF.

This clone was counted a few times. This chain connects TRBV30 to TRBJ1-3, with no clear D. V lost 5 bases, J lost 0 bases, and 11 bases lay in between. There are 14 residues in the CDR3. Per the germline V gene, CDR1 is GTSNPN and CDR2 is SVGIG (reference sequence). The CDR3 here is CAWVSGLSGNTIYF. DNA of the CDR3: TGTGCCTGGGTATCAGGTCTCTCTGGAAACACCATATATTTT.

This clone has more than one count but fewer than ten. The rearrangement joins TRBV5-4 to TRBJ2-3, with D uncertain. The germline V gene has CDR1 SGHNT and CDR2 YYREEE (reference sequence). Trimming cost V 4 bases and J 5 bases, with 8 bases left between them. The CDR3 is made up of 12 amino acids. The CDR3 sequence: CASSEYRDTQYF. The DNA of the CDR3 is TGTGCCAGCAGCGAATATAGAGATACGCAGTATTTT.

On this clone itself: The sample holds other DNA sequences that translate to the same CDR3. The rearrangement joins TRBV7-2 to TRBJ2-3; no reliable D call. Germline V gene lookup returns CDR1 SGHTA and CDR2 FQGNSA. CDR3 size: 12 residues. Trimming removed 5 bases at V and 0 bases at J, with 3 bases between. In DNA form, the CDR3 reads TGTGCCAGCAGCGCGAGCACAGATACGCAGTATTTT. Translated: CASSASTDTQYF.

A word on this clone: Distinct nucleotide sequences in the sample also encode this CDR3. The V and J genes are TRBV30 and TRBJ2-7; no clear D gene. The CDR3 loop spans 12 amino acids. Germline values: CDR1 GTSNPN, CDR2 SVGIG (reference sequence). The V end lost 0 bases, the J end lost 4 bases, and 7 bases lay between the germline ends. CDR3 DNA: TGTGCCTGGAGTGTCGCAGGTTACGAGCAGTACTTC. Its protein product is CAWSVAGYEQYF. The full variable domain, its missing parts supplied by reference TRBV30 and TRBJ2-7, is SQTIHQWPATLVQPVGSPLSLECTVEGTSNPNLYWYRQAAGRGLQLLFYSVGIGQISSEVPQNLSASRPQDRQFILSSKKLLLSDSGFYLCAWSVAGYEQYFGPGTRLTVT.

This clone has more than one count but fewer than ten. V gene TRBV19 combines with J gene TRBJ2-3; D not resolved. Germline V gives CDR1 LNHDA, CDR2 SQIVND (reference sequence). V dropped 5 bases and J dropped 6 bases, with 15 bases sitting between them. There are 14 residues in the CDR3. As DNA, the CDR3 is TGTGCCAGTAGTGCGGCTGCACCGTGGGATACGCAGTATTTT. This codes for CASSAAAPWDTQYF.

A few counts support this clone. J is TRBJ2-3 and V is TRBV6-4; D tentatively reads TRBD1 or TRBD2 (5 bases each). The germline V gene encodes CDR1 MRHNA and CDR2 SNTAGT. Trimming took off 5 bases at V and 8 bases at J, with 14 bases between the two ends. The CDR3 contains 13 residues. In DNA form, the CDR3 reads TGTGCCAGCAGTAGGGGCGGAGAGGGTACGCAGTATTTT. The encoded protein is CASSRGGEGTQYF.

The CDR3 protein is CASSSPHRLNTGELFF. In DNA form, the CDR3 reads TGTGCCAGCAGCTCACCACACAGGCTTAACACCGGGGAGCTGTTTTTT. The chain carries TRBV5-4 and TRBJ2-2; a possible D gene is TRBD1 (5 bases). Per germline, CDR1 SGHNT and CDR2 YYREEE (reference sequence). This CDR3 has 16 residues. V was cut by 3 bases and J by 2 bases, with 14 bases left in between.

The chain combines TRBV30 with TRBJ1-2; possibly TRBD1 for D (6 bases). The V gene's germline CDR1 is GTSNPN and CDR2 SVGIG (reference sequence). This CDR3 comprises 16 residues. Trimming removed 4 bases from V and 4 bases from J, with 22 bases in between. CDR3 residues: CAWTGHQKGSGYGYTF. The CDR3, as DNA: TGTGCCTGGACGGGACACCAGAAAGGTTCTGGCTATGGCTACACCTTC.

This clone was seen a handful of times. This sequence joins TRBV15 and TRBJ2-3; TRBD2 agrees at 7 bases. J was trimmed by 0 bases and V by 3 bases; bases with no gene match: 12. The CDR3 covers 18 residues. The germline gives CDR1 LNHNV, CDR2 YYDKDF (reference sequence). The CDR3 DNA sequence: TGTGCCACCAGCAGGTATAATCCGGGACTATTAAGCACAGATACGCAGTATTTT. It translates to CATSRYNPGLLSTDTQYF.

V and J are TRBV7-2 and TRBJ2-2, with a tentative D call TRBD2 (7 bases). This CDR3 spans 16 amino acids. Germline CDR1 SGHTA, CDR2 FQGNSA. V was trimmed by 6 bases and J by 7 bases, leaving 21 bases between them. Here the CDR3 reads CASRLTGAGSGGELFF. The CDR3 region has the DNA TGTGCCAGCAGATTGACAGGAGCGGGGTCGGGCGGGGAGCTGTTTTTT.

The rearrangement uses TRBV30 and TRBJ1-6; perhaps TRBD1 as D (5 bases). This CDR3 has 18 amino acids. The V end was cut by 4 bases, the J end by 0 bases, with 19 bases between. Germline V CDR1 and CDR2: GTSNPN, SVGIG (reference sequence). CDR3 sequence (DNA): TGTGCCTGGATAAATAGGGGTAGACAGAGCTCCTATAATTCACCCCTCCACTTT. Amino acid sequence: CAWINRGRQSSYNSPLHF.

This clone was counted only a few times. The chain has TRBV5-6 and TRBJ1-2, with unresolved D. The CDR3 sequence is 15 residues long. The V end lost 2 bases, the J end lost 3 bases, and 14 bases lay between the germline ends. Looked up from germline, CDR1 is SGHDT and CDR2 is YYEEEE. This CDR3 is CASSFNGRSDYGYTF. DNA for the CDR3: TGTGCCAGCAGCTTTAACGGGAGGTCGGACTATGGCTACACCTTC.

V usage is TRBV6-6 and J usage is TRBJ2-5; 8 bases align to TRBD2. This CDR3 contains 15 residues. Germline V gives CDR1 MNHNY, CDR2 SVGAGI (reference sequence). V was clipped by 7 bases and J by 1 base; unmatched bases: 8. CDR3 nucleotides: TGTGCCAGCATAAAAGCGGGGGCCACCCAAGAGACCCAGTACTTC. Amino acids: CASIKAGATQETQYF.

The table lists this clone with a few counts. The chain links TRBV2 to TRBJ2-1; D remains ambiguous. CDR3 length: 13 residues. The V and J ends lost 4 bases and 3 bases respectively, with 7 bases between them. Germline lookup yields CDR1 SNHLY and CDR2 FYNNEI. This chain's CDR3 is CASSAEFYNEQFF. Here the CDR3 DNA reads TGTGCCAGCAGTGCTGAGTTCTACAATGAGCAGTTCTTC.

This clone has more than one count but fewer than ten. Other DNA sequences in the sample encode the same CDR3. The CDR3 spells CSVGGPSSYNEQFF. As DNA, the CDR3 is TGCAGCGTTGGGGGCCCGAGCTCCTACAATGAGCAGTTCTTC. The rearrangement links TRBV29-1 to TRBJ2-1; weak D call: TRBD1 (5 bases). Trimming took 4 bases from V and 0 from J, leaving 10 bases between them. The CDR3 is 14 residues long. CDR1 is SQVTM and CDR2 is ANQGSEA in the germline V gene.